One sample yielded the 10 T cell receptor beta chains listed below, sequenced in a study of long-term antiretroviral therapy in people with HIV. A v3.0 immunoSEQ assay was performed at survey level. Some clones are missing from TCRdb's copy, which holds only in-frame ones; the method was immunoSEQ multiplex PCR. The profile shows around 25,000 clones, about 90% of them singletons. The material sequenced was unsorted PBMCs, taken about 4.3 years after starting antiretroviral therapy. These receptor sequences come from a man aged 25-45 years with HIV.

The genes are TRBV7-3 and TRBJ1-5; 8 bases map to TRBD1. The CDR3 loop spans 18 amino acids. V trimming: 5 bases; J trimming: 1 base; junction bases outside the gene matches: 13. Germline CDR1 reads SGHTA; CDR2 reads FQGTGA. For the CDR3, the DNA is TGTGCCAGCAGCCTCCCTCGGACAGGGCAAGTAAGCAATCAGCCCCAGCATTTT. This gives the protein CASSLPRTGQVSNQPQHF.

V and J are TRBV11-2 and TRBJ1-2; TRBD1 matches 7 bases. Germline V gene data show CDR1 as SGHAT and CDR2 as FQNNGV. CDR3 length: 12 residues. V gave up 5 bases and J gave up 11 bases; unmatched junction bases: 8. The CDR3 protein is CASSPADRPYTF. The CDR3 DNA follows: TGTGCCAGCAGCCCAGCGGACAGGCCTTACACCTTC.

This rearrangement joins TRBV6-5 to TRBJ1-1; D uncertain. This CDR3 is 14 amino acids long. Trimming took 5 bases from V and 2 from J, leaving 12 bases between them. The germline gives CDR1 MNHEY, CDR2 SVGAGI. CDR3 coding DNA: TGTGCCAGCAGTGCCTTCCGGGATAACACTGAAGCTTTCTTT. Encoded protein: CASSAFRDNTEAFF.

In the case of this clone: The junction departs from germline at one end; a sequencing error may be responsible. The V call is TRBV7-7, the J call TRBJ2-3, with no clear D. Germline lookup yields CDR1 SSHAT and CDR2 FNYEAQ (reference sequence). This CDR3 contains 13 residues. The DNA of the CDR3 is TGTGCTAGCAGCTTAGAAGTTGGAGATACGCAGTATTTT. This translates into CASSLEVGDTQYF.

This clone has just a few counts. The rearrangement joins TRBV5-1 to TRBJ2-7, with 8 positions matching TRBD2. The trim removed 4 bases at V and 3 bases at J, leaving 12 bases unmatched. This CDR3 contains 16 residues. Germline V gives CDR1 SGHRS, CDR2 YFSETQ. The CDR3 DNA is TGCGCCAGCAGCAAGGGGACTAGTCCGGGGATCTACGAGCAGTACTTC. It specifies CASSKGTSPGIYEQYF. Based on the CDR3 plus reference TRBV5-1 and TRBJ2-7, the full variable domain is KAGVTQTPRYLIKTRGQQVTLSCSPISGHRSVSWYQQTPGQGLQFLFEYFSETQRNKGNFPGRFSGRQFSNSRSEMNVSTLELGDSALYLCASSKGTSPGIYEQYFGPGTRLTVT.

The V and J genes are TRBV11-3 and TRBJ1-1; D perhaps matches TRBD1 (5 bases). The CDR3 runs 10 residues. Trimming took off 6 bases at V and 11 bases at J, with 10 bases between the two ends. In germline, CDR1 is SGHNT, CDR2 YENEEA. CDR3 nucleotide sequence: TGTGCCAGCAGAGGGGCGGGGGCTTTCTTT. Amino acids: CASRGAGAFF.

The chain uses TRBV5-1 and TRBJ2-7; no reliable D call. Germline V lookup: CDR1 SGHRS, CDR2 YFSETQ. The CDR3 contains 14 residues. The germline V and J ends were trimmed by 0 bases and 3 bases, with 10 bases remaining between them. The CDR3 region has the DNA TGCGCCAGCAGCTTGGGCGACATGTACTACGAGCAGTACTTC. Its translation: CASSLGDMYYEQYF.

The rearrangement joins TRBV28 to TRBJ1-5; D uncertain. This CDR3 is 12 amino acids long. Germline V gene data show CDR1 as MDHEN and CDR2 as SYDVKM. The V gene lost 7 bases and the J gene lost 6 bases, with 10 bases spanning the gap. The CDR3 spells CASNPLFQPQHF. DNA of the CDR3: TGTGCCAGCAACCCGCTCTTTCAGCCCCAGCATTTT.

The chain recombines TRBV5-8 with TRBJ2-1; 9 bases match TRBD2. The CDR3 length is 17 residues. Germline V gives CDR1 SGHTS, CDR2 YDEGEE. V lost 3 bases and J lost 0; bases outside the gene matches: 7. CDR3 nucleotide sequence: TGTGCCAGCAGCTCTAGACTAGCGGCGCTCTCCTACAATGAGCAGTTCTTC. Protein: CASSSRLAALSYNEQFF.

V is TRBV5-1 and J is TRBJ2-3, with 11 bases lining up with TRBD1. The CDR3 is made up of 15 amino acids. With V trimmed by 0 bases and J by 6 bases, 3 bases remained unmatched. From germline, CDR1 is SGHRS and CDR2 YFSETQ. The CDR3 DNA follows: TGCGCCAGCAGCTTGGGGACAGGGGGCTCCGATACGCAGTATTTT. It codes for CASSLGTGGSDTQYF.